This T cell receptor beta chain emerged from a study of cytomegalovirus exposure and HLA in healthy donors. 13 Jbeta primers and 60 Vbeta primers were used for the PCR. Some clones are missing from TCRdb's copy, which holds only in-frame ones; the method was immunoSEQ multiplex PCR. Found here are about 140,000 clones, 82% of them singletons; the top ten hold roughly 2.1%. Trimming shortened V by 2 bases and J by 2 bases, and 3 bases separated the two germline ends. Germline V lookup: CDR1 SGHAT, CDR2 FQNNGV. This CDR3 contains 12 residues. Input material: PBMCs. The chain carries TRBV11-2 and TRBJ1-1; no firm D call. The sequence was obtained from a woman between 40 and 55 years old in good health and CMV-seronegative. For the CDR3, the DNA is TGTGCCAGCAGCTTACAAAACACTGAAGCTTTCTTT. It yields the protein CASSLQNTEAFF. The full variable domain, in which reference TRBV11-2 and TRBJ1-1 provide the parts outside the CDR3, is EAGVAQSPRYKIIEKRQSVAFWCNPISGHATLYWYQQILGQGPKLLIQFQNNGVVDDSQLPKDRFSAERLKGVDSTLKIQPAKLEDSAVYLCASSLQNTEAFFGQGTRLTVV.